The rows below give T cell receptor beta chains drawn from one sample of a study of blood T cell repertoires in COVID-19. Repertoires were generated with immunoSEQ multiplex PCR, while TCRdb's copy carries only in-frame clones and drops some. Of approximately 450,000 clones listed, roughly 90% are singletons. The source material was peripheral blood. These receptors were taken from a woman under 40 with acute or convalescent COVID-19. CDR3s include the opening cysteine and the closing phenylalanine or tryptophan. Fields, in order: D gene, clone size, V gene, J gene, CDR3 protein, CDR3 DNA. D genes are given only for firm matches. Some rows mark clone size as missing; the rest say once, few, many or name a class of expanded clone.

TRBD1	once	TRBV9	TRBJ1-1	CASSVGTGGRAFF	TGTGCCAGCAGCGTAGGGACAGGGGGTCGCGCTTTCTTT
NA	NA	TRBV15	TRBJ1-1	CATSRDGTLNTEAFF	TGTGCCACCAGCAGAGATGGGACACTGAACACTGAAGCTTTCTTT
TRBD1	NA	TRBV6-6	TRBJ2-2	CASSHQGQGINTGELFF	TGTGCCAGCAGTCATCAGGGACAGGGGATTAACACCGGGGAGCTGTTTTTT
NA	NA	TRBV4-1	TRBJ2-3	CASSASVTTDTQYF	TGCGCCAGCAGTGCTAGCGTAACCACAGATACGCAGTATTTT
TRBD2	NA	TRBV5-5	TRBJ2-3	CASSLVASGVSTDTQYF	TGTGCCAGCAGCTTGGTGGCTAGCGGGGTTAGCACAGATACGCAGTATTTT
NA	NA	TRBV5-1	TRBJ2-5	CASSYRAQETQYF	TGCGCCAGCAGTTACAGGGCACAAGAGACCCAGTACTTC
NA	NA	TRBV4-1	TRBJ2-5	CASSQGTAGLGGTQYF	TGCGCCAGCAGCCAAGGGACGGCAGGACTAGGGGGGACCCAGTACTTC
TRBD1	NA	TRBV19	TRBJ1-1	CASSSQQGAPEAFF	TGTGCCAGTAGTTCCCAACAGGGGGCCCCTGAAGCTTTCTTT
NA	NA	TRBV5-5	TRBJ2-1	CASSIGLSEYYNEQFF	TGTGCCAGCAGCATAGGACTATCTGAATACTACAATGAGCAGTTCTTC
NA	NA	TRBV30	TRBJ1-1	CAWRRGLDTEAFF	TGTGCCTGGAGAAGGGGCCTGGACACTGAAGCTTTCTTT
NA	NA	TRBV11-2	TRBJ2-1	CASSLTVGMYNEQFF	TGTGCCAGCAGCTTGACAGTGGGGATGTACAATGAGCAGTTCTTC
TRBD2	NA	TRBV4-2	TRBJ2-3	CASSQGTSGGEDTQYF	TGTGCCAGCAGCCAGGGGACTAGCGGGGGGGAAGATACGCAGTATTTT
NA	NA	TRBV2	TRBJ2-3	CASSEAGLADTQYF	TGTGCCAGCAGTGAGGCAGGGCTGGCAGATACGCAGTATTTT
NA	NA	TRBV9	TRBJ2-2	CASSAGTAMVSGELFF	TGTGCCAGCAGCGCCGGGACTGCCATGGTGTCCGGGGAGCTGTTTTTT
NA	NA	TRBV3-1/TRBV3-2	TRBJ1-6	CASSQYDQGRGSPLHF	TGTGCCAGCAGCCAATATGATCAGGGTAGGGGTTCACCCCTCCACTTT
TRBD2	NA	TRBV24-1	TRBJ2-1	CATSGTSGGDYNEQFF	TGTGCCACCAGTGGGACTAGCGGGGGGGACTACAATGAGCAGTTCTTC
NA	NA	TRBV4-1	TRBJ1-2	CASSQEMRGLGAYHYGYTF	TGCGCCAGCAGCCAAGAAATGCGGGGTCTAGGGGCTTATCACTATGGCTACACCTTC
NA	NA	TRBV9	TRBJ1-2	CASSATQGGTGGYTF	TGTGCTAGCAGCGCCACTCAAGGGGGTACCGGTGGCTACACCTTC
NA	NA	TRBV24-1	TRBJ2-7	CATSGRGFGEQYF	TGTGCCACCTCTGGCAGGGGTTTCGGCGAGCAGTACTTC